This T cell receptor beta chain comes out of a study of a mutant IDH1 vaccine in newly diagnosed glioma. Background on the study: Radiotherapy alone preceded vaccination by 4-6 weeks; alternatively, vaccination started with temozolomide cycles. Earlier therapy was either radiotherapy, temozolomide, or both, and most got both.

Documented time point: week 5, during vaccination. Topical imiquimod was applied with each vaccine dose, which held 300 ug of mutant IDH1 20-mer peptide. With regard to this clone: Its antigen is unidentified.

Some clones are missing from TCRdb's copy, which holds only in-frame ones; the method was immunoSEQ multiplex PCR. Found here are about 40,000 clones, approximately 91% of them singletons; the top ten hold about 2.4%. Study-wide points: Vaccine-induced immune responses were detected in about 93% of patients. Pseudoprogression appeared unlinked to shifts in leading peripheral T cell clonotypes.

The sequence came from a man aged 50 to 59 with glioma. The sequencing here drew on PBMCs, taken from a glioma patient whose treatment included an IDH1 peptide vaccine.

The CDR3 DNA sequence: TGTGCCAGCAGACAATCTCAAGAGACCCAGTACTTC. Translation: CASRQSQETQYF. The genes are TRBV6-6 and TRBJ2-5; D gene unclear. Germline CDR1 reads MNHNY; CDR2 reads SVGAGI (reference sequence). The CDR3 has 12 amino acids. The V gene lost 6 bases and the J gene lost 2 bases, with 7 bases spanning the gap.